Below are 23 T cell receptor beta chains sequenced from a single sample in a study of blood T cell repertoires in COVID-19. The data were produced by immunoSEQ multiplex PCR, yet TCRdb's version contains in-frame clones alone and is incomplete. The table has about 110,000 clones, approximately 84% seen once. The sequenced material came from peripheral blood. The receptors come from a woman between 50 and 59 years old with acute or convalescent COVID-19.

The chain employs TRBV28 and TRBJ1-1; D might be TRBD1 (5 bases). V was clipped by 3 bases and J by 3 bases, with 14 bases between them. The germline V gene has CDR1 MDHEN and CDR2 SYDVKM. The CDR3 has 15 residues. In nucleotides, the CDR3 is TGTGCCAGCAGTTTGGGCTTGGGGGGGGACACTGAAGCTTTCTTT. Amino acids: CASSLGLGGDTEAFF.

The rearrangement joins TRBV7-3 to TRBJ2-7; D is perhaps TRBD1 (7 bases). The V end was cut by 5 bases, the J end by 3 bases, with 11 bases between. Germline V lookup: CDR1 SGHTA, CDR2 FQGTGA. The CDR3 totals 13 residues. The CDR3 here is CASSPQGGYEQYF. The CDR3 nucleotides read TGTGCCAGCAGCCCCCAGGGGGGCTACGAGCAGTACTTC.

The CDR3 DNA sequence: TGTGCCAGCAGCACGCAAAAGATGGGAGGCCCTAACTATGGCTACACCTTC. Its translation is CASSTQKMGGPNYGYTF. V and J are TRBV21-1 and TRBJ1-2. TRBV21-1 counts as a pseudogene. There are 17 residues in the CDR3.

The table lists this clone with a count of one. The chain couples TRBV30 to TRBJ2-1, with D perhaps TRBD1 (5 bases). Germline CDR1 is GTSNPN and CDR2 is SVGIG (reference sequence). The CDR3 is 15 amino acids. The V and J ends lost 0 bases and 1 base respectively, with 10 bases between them. The CDR3 spells CAWSVRGSSYNEQFF. CDR3 coding DNA: TGTGCCTGGAGTGTAAGGGGATCTTCCTACAATGAGCAGTTCTTC.

CDR3 nucleotides: TGTGCCAGCGTAGCTTCTGGAAACACCATATATTTT. It is translated as CASVASGNTIYF. This chain links TRBV6-5 with TRBJ1-3; no reliable D call. This CDR3 contains 12 residues. Germline V CDR1 and CDR2: MNHEY, SVGAGI. V gave up 8 bases and J gave up 1 base, with 6 bases separating them.

This chain joins TRBV27 and TRBJ2-7; D is perhaps TRBD1 (5 bases). Trimming pared 3 bases from V and 4 bases from J, leaving 10 bases between. Germline loops: CDR1 MNHEY, CDR2 SMNVEV (reference sequence). CDR3 length: 13 residues. The CDR3 reads CASSLQGGYEQYF. The CDR3 region has the DNA TGTGCCAGCAGTTTGCAGGGTGGGTACGAGCAGTACTTC.

CDR3 nucleotides: TGTGCCAGTAGTAAAGAGGGACACAATTTTCATCAGCGCAATAATTCACCCCTCCACTTT. Translating it yields CASSKEGHNFHQRNNSPLHF. The chain couples TRBV19 to TRBJ1-6; TRBD1 might be the D (6 bases). Germline loops: CDR1 LNHDA, CDR2 SQIVND (reference sequence). V was trimmed by 4 bases and J by 5 bases, leaving 27 bases between them. The CDR3 totals 20 residues.

The V and J genes are TRBV28 and TRBJ2-7, with TRBD1 matching 7 bases. The CDR3 has 14 amino acids. Germline CDR1 is MDHEN and CDR2 is SYDVKM. V lost 6 bases, J lost 2 bases, and 7 bases stayed unmatched. CDR3 in DNA: TGTGCCAGCAGGGAAAACAGGGGAGCCTACGAGCAGTACTTC. It translates to CASRENRGAYEQYF.

V gene TRBV12-3 or TRBV12-4 combines with J gene TRBJ1-5, with D tentatively TRBD1 (5 bases). This CDR3 spans 12 amino acids. Trimming took off 8 bases at V and 7 bases at J, with 12 bases between the two ends. CDR3 region: CASGGGGQPQHF. For the CDR3, the DNA is TGTGCCAGCGGGGGTGGGGGGCAGCCCCAGCATTTT.

The chain uses TRBV29-1 and TRBJ1-4, with TRBD1 as a possible D gene (5 bases). Trimming shortened V by 5 bases and J by 8 bases, and 15 bases separated the two germline ends. The CDR3 is made up of 13 amino acids. Germline CDR1 SQVTM, CDR2 ANQGSEA. CDR3 nucleotide sequence: TGCAGCGTTCAGGGTGTCTTTCTGGAAAAACTGTTTTTT. As protein: CSVQGVFLEKLFF.

The CDR3 sequence is CASSVRGTGAFGELFF. In DNA, the CDR3 is TGTGCCAGCAGTGTCCGCGGGACAGGCGCCTTCGGGGAGCTGTTTTTT. The rearrangement uses TRBV6-1 and TRBJ2-2; 8 nucleotides agree with TRBD1. This CDR3 is 16 amino acids long. Germline values: CDR1 MNHNS, CDR2 SASEGT. V lost 4 bases to trimming and J lost 7 bases; unmatched junction nucleotides: 11.

The chain links TRBV5-1 to TRBJ2-3; TRBD1 matches at 7 bases. Germline assignment: CDR1 SGHRS and CDR2 YFSETQ. The J segment lost 1 base and the V segment lost 4 bases, leaving 6 bases of the junction unmatched. This CDR3 contains 15 residues. The CDR3 reads CASSLTGARTDTQYF. The CDR3 DNA reads TGCGCCAGCAGCCTAACAGGGGCCCGCACAGATACGCAGTATTTT.

J is TRBJ1-4 and V is TRBV7-8; TRBD1 agrees at 10 bases. CDR1 is SGHVS and CDR2 is FQNEAQ in the germline V gene. The CDR3 spans 14 residues. Trimming removed 2 bases from V and 7 bases from J; junction bases left unmatched: 1. This CDR3 reads CASSLRDRGEKLFF. CDR3 coding DNA: TGTGCCAGCAGCTTAAGGGACAGGGGTGAAAAACTGTTTTTT.

This sequence joins TRBV5-1 and TRBJ1-3; the D is unclear. Looked up from germline, CDR1 is SGHRS and CDR2 is YFSETQ. V was pared by 3 bases and J by 0 bases, with 13 bases between. The CDR3 is 16 residues long. CDR3 sequence reads: CASSSEVGDSGNTIYF. DNA of the CDR3: TGCGCCAGCAGCTCGGAGGTTGGAGACTCTGGAAACACCATATATTTT.

This clone has more than one count but fewer than ten. The genes are TRBV4-2 and TRBJ1-3; 7 positions agree with TRBD1. CDR3 size: 17 residues. CDR1 is LGHNA, CDR2 YNFKEQ, per germline. Losses at the gene ends were 0 bases for V and 2 bases for J; bases not matched to a gene: 7. CDR3 bases: TGTGCCAGCAGCCAAGATATACAGGGGCCGACTGGAAACACCATATATTTT. It yields the protein CASSQDIQGPTGNTIYF.

The CDR3 is CASRRWGVSTDTQYF. The CDR3 DNA is TGTGCCAGCAGGAGGTGGGGAGTATCCACAGATACGCAGTATTTT. The chain uses TRBV5-4 and TRBJ2-3, with D possibly TRBD2 on 5 matching bases. Germline CDR1 is SGHNT and CDR2 is YYREEE (reference sequence). The ends were cut back, 5 bases at V and 2 bases at J, with 15 bases in the middle. This CDR3 contains 15 residues.

For this clone: Other DNA sequences in the same sample also yield this CDR3. This chain links TRBV18 with TRBJ2-3; TRBD1 is a possible D gene (5 bases). Between the trimmed V and J ends, which lost 3 bases and 4 bases, there was a span of 11 bases. The CDR3 spans 14 residues. The germline gives CDR1 KGHSH, CDR2 LQKENI. CDR3 coding DNA: TGTGCCAGCTCACCGGGGCAGGGTTCAGATACGCAGTATTTT. It is translated as CASSPGQGSDTQYF. Complete variable domain (other parts from reference TRBV18 and TRBJ2-3): NAGVMQNPRHLVRRRGQEARLRCSPMKGHSHVYWYRQLPEEGLKFMVYLQKENIIDESGMPKERFSAEFPKEGPSILRIQQVVRGDSAAYFCASSPGQGSDTQYFGPGTRLTVL.

This rearrangement joins TRBV6-5 to TRBJ2-4; weak D call: TRBD1 (6 bases). V was clipped by 8 bases and J by 4 bases, with 9 bases between them. Germline CDR1 is MNHEY and CDR2 is SVGAGI. The CDR3 sequence is 12 residues long. Written as DNA, the CDR3 is TGTGCCAGCGGACAGTCAAAAAACATTCAGTACTTC. Protein: CASGQSKNIQYF.

The J gene is TRBJ2-3, the V gene TRBV28; TRBD2 matches at 10 bases. Germline CDR1 reads MDHEN; CDR2 reads SYDVKM. V gave up 6 bases and J gave up 5 bases; unmatched junction bases: 8. The CDR3 sequence is 15 residues long. The CDR3 loop reads CASRFGAGGQDTQYF. For the CDR3, the DNA is TGTGCCAGCAGGTTCGGAGCGGGGGGGCAAGATACGCAGTATTTT.

This clone was seen a few times. The chain has TRBV5-1 and TRBJ1-3, with a possible D match to TRBD1 (5 bases). The CDR3 runs to 16 residues. The ends were cut back, 1 base at V and 2 bases at J, with 13 bases in the middle. Germline V gene lookup returns CDR1 SGHRS and CDR2 YFSETQ. The CDR3 region has the DNA TGCGCCAGCAGCTTGACAGGACCCCGGACTGGAAACACCATATATTTT. Protein sequence: CASSLTGPRTGNTIYF.

This clone was seen once. This chain uses TRBV24-1 with TRBJ2-2, with D possibly TRBD1 on 7 matching bases. CDR1 is KGHDR and CDR2 is SFDVKD in the germline V gene. Trimming took off 10 bases at V and 6 bases at J, with 17 bases between the two ends. The CDR3 runs to 14 residues. CDR3 sequence: CATGGTGAAGELFF. CDR3 nucleotides: TGTGCCACGGGGGGAACAGGGGCGGCCGGGGAGCTGTTTTTT.

V gene TRBV18 combines with J gene TRBJ1-5; 7 nucleotides agree with TRBD1. Germline CDR1 is KGHSH and CDR2 is LQKENI. J lost 0 bases, V lost 6 bases, and 11 bases had no gene match. The CDR3 is 17 residues long. The CDR3 protein is CASSPIMDRISNQPQHF. The CDR3 DNA reads as TGTGCCAGCTCCCCTATAATGGACAGGATTAGCAATCAGCCCCAGCATTTT.

This rearrangement joins TRBV6-5 to TRBJ2-5, with D possibly being TRBD2 (5 bases). V lost 6 bases and J lost 2, with 10 bases in between. The germline V gene has CDR1 MNHEY and CDR2 SVGAGI. This CDR3 spans 13 amino acids. The CDR3: CASSPGNQETQYF. The CDR3 DNA reads TGTGCCAGCAGCCCGGGAAATCAAGAGACCCAGTACTTC.